Below are 26 T cell receptor beta chains sequenced from a single sample in a study of T cell repertoires in cytomegalovirus infection. MiXCR, applied by TCRdb to the reads, yields one record per CDR3 protein. The table records just under 550,000 distinct CDR3 sequences, approximately 25% of them present only once. Sequenced input: PBMCs. These receptors were obtained from a human donor in good health (CMV status not recorded). Some clones in this sample may be carry-over from other donors' samples.

This clonotype has a single count. The chain combines TRBV20-1 with TRBJ2-5; D gene unclear. Per the germline V gene, CDR1 is DFQATT and CDR2 is SNEGSKA (reference sequence). The CDR3 sequence is 13 residues long. The V gene lost 0 bases and the J gene lost 5 bases, with 10 bases spanning the gap. The CDR3 sequence is CSARDPGWETQYF. The CDR3 DNA sequence: TGCAGTGCTAGAGATCCGGGTTGGGAGACCCAGTACTTC.

The J gene is TRBJ1-6, the V gene TRBV5-6; D unresolved. This CDR3 spans 14 amino acids. With 0 bases removed from V and 6 bases from J, the gap between germline ends came to 7 bases. Germline loops: CDR1 SGHDT, CDR2 YYEEEE. In DNA form, the CDR3 reads TGTGCCAGCAGCTTGGCGGTCAGTAATTCACCCCTCCACTTT. Protein sequence: CASSLAVSNSPLHF.

In its sample, this clonotype was seen a few times. This chain uses TRBV6-6 with TRBJ1-4; D possibly corresponds to TRBD1 (5 bases). Germline values: CDR1 MNHNY, CDR2 SVGAGI (reference sequence). CDR3 size: 14 residues. V lost 5 bases, J lost 4 bases, and 11 bases lay in between. The DNA for the CDR3 is TGTGCCAGCAGTGGGACGCGTATTAATGAAAAACTGTTTTTT. It encodes CASSGTRINEKLFF.

This rearrangement joins TRBV11-1 to TRBJ2-3, with D perhaps matching TRBD1 (6 bases). From germline, CDR1 is SGHAT and CDR2 FQDESV (reference sequence). The ends were cut back, 5 bases at V and 1 base at J, with 13 bases in the middle. The CDR3 contains 15 residues. The CDR3 region is CASSTDRDRTDTQYF. DNA for the CDR3: TGTGCCAGCAGCACGGACAGAGATCGCACAGATACGCAGTATTTT.

This clonotype was seen a handful of times. The chain joins TRBV13 to TRBJ2-1; 8 positions match TRBD1. After removal of 8 bases from V and 7 bases from J, the junction contained 13 bases not matched to a gene. The CDR3 extends over 15 amino acids. The germline V gene encodes CDR1 PRHDT and CDR2 FYEKMQ (reference sequence). The CDR3 loop is CASSRDRGSWNEQFF. CDR3 sequence (DNA): TGTGCCAGCTCTCGAGACAGGGGCTCTTGGAATGAGCAGTTCTTC.

The chain is built from TRBV19 and TRBJ2-3, with TRBD2 identical over 9 bases. The CDR3 is 17 amino acids. Germline values: CDR1 LNHDA, CDR2 SQIVND (reference sequence). With 5 bases clipped from V and 6 bases from J, the junction kept 15 bases outside the gene matches. CDR3 coding DNA: TGTGCCAGTAGTGATCGACATAGCGGGAGAAGCCCCGATACGCAGTATTTT. It translates to CASSDRHSGRSPDTQYF.

This clonotype was detected ten times or more. The gene calls are TRBV7-2 and TRBJ2-7, with 8 positions matching TRBD2. J gave up 4 bases and V 7 bases, and 9 bases lay outside the gene matches. This CDR3 contains 14 residues. CDR1 and CDR2 (germline): SGHTA, FQGNSA. The CDR3 DNA reads as TGTGCCAGCACCCGTCGGGGGGGTTCTTACGAGCAGTACTTC. As protein: CASTRRGGSYEQYF.

The chain carries TRBV2 and TRBJ2-1, with TRBD2 matching 9 bases. CDR3 length: 17 residues. Per germline, CDR1 SNHLY and CDR2 FYNNEI. V lost 4 bases and J lost 6; bases outside the gene matches: 13. The CDR3 is CASSARPGTSIPNEQFF. The CDR3 DNA reads as TGTGCCAGCAGTGCACGTCCCGGGACTAGCATCCCCAATGAGCAGTTCTTC.

This clonotype was recorded at least ten times. This chain links TRBV7-2 with TRBJ1-3, with D uncertain. Germline V lookup: CDR1 SGHTA, CDR2 FQGNSA. CDR3 length equals 15 residues. V was shortened by 5 bases and J by 5 bases, with 16 bases between the two germline ends. In DNA form, the CDR3 reads TGTGCCAGCAGCCTATCAATGGATCCGCGAAACACCATATATTTT. It translates to CASSLSMDPRNTIYF.

The chain recombines TRBV2 with TRBJ2-2, with D tentatively TRBD1 (6 bases). The CDR3 has 13 residues. With 4 bases removed from V and 8 bases from J, the gap between germline ends came to 11 bases. The germline V gene encodes CDR1 SNHLY and CDR2 FYNNEI. DNA of the CDR3: TGTGCCAGCAGTGCCCAGGGGCTGGGGGAGCTGTTTTTT. Amino acids: CASSAQGLGELFF. The complete variable domain, with remaining parts taken from reference TRBV2 and TRBJ2-2, reads EPEVTQTPSHQVTQMGQEVILRCVPISNHLYFYWYRQILGQKVEFLVSFYNNEISEKSEIFDDQFSVERPDGSNFTLKIRSTKLEDSAMYFCASSAQGLGELFFGEGSRLTVL.

This chain links TRBV4-1 with TRBJ1-2; no firm D call. The V end lost 0 bases, the J end lost 4 bases, and 12 bases lay between the germline ends. Looked up from germline, CDR1 is MGHRA and CDR2 is YSYEKL. This CDR3 has 15 residues. The CDR3 DNA sequence: TGCGCCAGCAGCCAAGATGGGCTTGGATCCTATGGCTACACCTTC. Its protein is CASSQDGLGSYGYTF.

A few counts support this clonotype. This rearrangement joins TRBV11-3 to TRBJ1-4; 7 bases line up with TRBD1. The V gene's germline CDR1 is SGHNT and CDR2 YENEEA. The CDR3 runs to 15 residues. Unmatched junction bases numbered 10, after V lost 5 bases and J lost 7 bases. The CDR3 region has the DNA TGTGCCAGCAGCCCAGGAGGGGGCGGAATTGAAAAACTGTTTTTT. Protein product: CASSPGGGGIEKLFF.

The sample holds many counts of this clonotype. The chain has TRBV20-1 and TRBJ1-6; TRBD1 matches at 7 bases. Losses at the gene ends were 6 bases for V and 7 bases for J; bases not matched to a gene: 21. The CDR3 extends over 18 amino acids. CDR1 and CDR2 (germline): DFQATT, SNEGSKA (reference sequence). The CDR3: CSAWFGWEPGTDNSPLHF. The CDR3 region has the DNA TGCAGTGCCTGGTTTGGCTGGGAACCCGGGACAGACAATTCACCCCTCCACTTT.

This clonotype was detected many times. V is TRBV11-2 and J is TRBJ2-1; 8 bases are a match to TRBD2. The CDR3 is 16 amino acids. Germline CDR1 SGHAT, CDR2 FQNNGV. Trimming cost V 0 bases and J 6 bases; bases outside gene matches: 7. CDR3 DNA: TGTGCCAGCAGCTTAGATTTCCGGACTAGCAGCAATGAGCAGTTCTTC. It codes for CASSLDFRTSSNEQFF.

This clonotype was seen a few times. This chain joins TRBV9 and TRBJ2-1; D gene ambiguous. The CDR3 totals 15 residues. CDR1 is SGDLS, CDR2 YYNGEE, per germline. Trimming took off 3 bases at V and 0 bases at J, with 10 bases between the two ends. The CDR3 DNA reads as TGTGCCAGCAGCGAAGACTCAACCTCCTACAATGAGCAGTTCTTC. It codes for CASSEDSTSYNEQFF.

On this clonotype: Without the conserved terminal phenylalanine or tryptophan, this CDR3 likely stems from a read error. The DNA is left out, because the CDR3 cannot be placed on it with certainty; the CDR3 is given as TCRdb lists it. The rearrangement joins TRBV6-1 to TRBJ2-3. The CDR3 spans 10 residues, counting both ends. Germline lookup yields CDR1 MNHNS and CDR2 SASEGT. CDR3 sequence reads: CASSEAGTTL.

The chain links TRBV12-3 or TRBV12-4 to TRBJ2-7, with no clear D. The CDR3 totals 15 residues. V was trimmed by 2 bases and J by 0 bases, leaving 11 bases between them. The CDR3 protein is CASSLSSPSSYEQYF. DNA for the CDR3: TGTGCCAGCAGTTTAAGTTCCCCCAGCTCCTACGAGCAGTACTTC.

The V call is TRBV28, the J call TRBJ2-5, with a possible D match to TRBD1 (6 bases). The CDR3 is made up of 14 amino acids. V lost 8 bases and J lost 5, with 18 bases in between. Germline assignment: CDR1 MDHEN and CDR2 SYDVKM. CDR3 loop: CASSNAGVSETQYF. The DNA for the CDR3 is TGTGCCAGCTCCAATGCAGGGGTGTCGGAGACCCAGTACTTC.

The J gene is TRBJ2-1, the V gene TRBV5-4; D is possibly TRBD1 or TRBD2 (5 bases each). Germline-derived CDR1 and CDR2 are SGHNT and YYREEE (reference sequence). This CDR3 is 14 amino acids long. V was clipped by 4 bases and J by 10 bases, with 18 bases between them. The chain's CDR3 is CASSGGSSNREQFF. The CDR3 coding sequence is TGTGCCAGCAGCGGAGGATCCAGTAACAGGGAGCAGTTCTTC.

This clonotype was recorded many times. The rearrangement links TRBV7-2 to TRBJ2-2; 8 bases line up with TRBD1. The length of the CDR3 is 14 residues. V dropped 6 bases and J dropped 4; count of bases not matched to a gene: 4. CDR1 and CDR2 from the germline V gene are SGHTA and FQGNSA. CDR3 loop: CASSFTGGTGELFF. As DNA, the CDR3 is TGTGCCAGCAGTTTCACAGGGGGCACCGGGGAGCTGTTTTTT.

Only a few counts were recorded for this clonotype. J is TRBJ2-7 and V is TRBV6-2 or TRBV6-3, with 8 nucleotides matching TRBD1. The CDR3 runs to 12 residues. Germline trimming cut 6 bases from V and 4 bases from J; bases unmatched to any gene: 2. Germline V CDR1 and CDR2: MNHEY, SVGEGT. CDR3 DNA: TGTGCCAGCAGCCAGGGGGCTTACGAGCAGTACTTC. This translates into CASSQGAYEQYF.

The rearrangement joins TRBV29-1 to TRBJ2-3; the D gene is possibly TRBD1 (6 bases). V was clipped by 8 bases and J by 0 bases, with 18 bases between them. Germline V gene sequence: CDR1 SQVTM, CDR2 ANQGSEA. CDR3 length equals 15 residues. In DNA, the CDR3 is TGCAGCCTCAACACCCAGGGGATTAGCACAGATACGCAGTATTTT. It encodes CSLNTQGISTDTQYF.

This clonotype was seen more than once but under ten times. The V call is TRBV5-1, the J call TRBJ2-7; 9 bases are a match to TRBD2. The germline gives CDR1 SGHRS, CDR2 YFSETQ. This CDR3 comprises 16 residues. The V segment lost 4 bases and the J segment 2 bases; nucleotides outside the gene matches: 10. The CDR3 DNA sequence: TGCGCCAGCAGCCACCTGGGGAGCGGGGGGACCTACGAGCAGTACTTC. Residues: CASSHLGSGGTYEQYF.

This clonotype was seen ten or more times. V usage is TRBV7-2 and J usage is TRBJ2-3; D gene uncertain. V lost 6 bases and J 2 bases, leaving 12 bases between the germline ends. Germline V CDR1 and CDR2: SGHTA, FQGNSA. The CDR3 has 14 residues. In DNA form, the CDR3 reads TGTGCCAGCAGGCCACGGCTTTACACAGATACGCAGTATTTT. Its protein is CASRPRLYTDTQYF.

The J gene is TRBJ2-1, the V gene TRBV11-2, with D uncertain. CDR1 is SGHAT, CDR2 FQNNGV, per germline. CDR3 length: 12 residues. Trimming cost V 2 bases and J 6 bases, with 5 bases left between them. The CDR3 spells CASSLSLNEQFF. The DNA for the CDR3 is TGTGCCAGCAGCTTAAGCCTCAATGAGCAGTTCTTC.

This clonotype was recorded at least ten times. V gene TRBV7-2 combines with J gene TRBJ1-1, with unresolved D. This CDR3 is built from 11 residues. V was cut by 5 bases and J by 6 bases, with 7 bases left in between. The germline V gene encodes CDR1 SGHTA and CDR2 FQGNSA. The chain's CDR3 is CASSPAAEAFF. The CDR3 DNA is TGTGCCAGCAGCCCGGCCGCTGAAGCTTTCTTT. Variable domain in full (rest from reference TRBV7-2 and TRBJ1-1): GAGVSQSPSNKVTEKGKDVELRCDPISGHTALYWYRQSLGQGLEFLIYFQGNSAPDKSGLPSDRFSAERTGGSVSTLTIQRTQQEDSAVYLCASSPAAEAFFGQGTRLTVV.